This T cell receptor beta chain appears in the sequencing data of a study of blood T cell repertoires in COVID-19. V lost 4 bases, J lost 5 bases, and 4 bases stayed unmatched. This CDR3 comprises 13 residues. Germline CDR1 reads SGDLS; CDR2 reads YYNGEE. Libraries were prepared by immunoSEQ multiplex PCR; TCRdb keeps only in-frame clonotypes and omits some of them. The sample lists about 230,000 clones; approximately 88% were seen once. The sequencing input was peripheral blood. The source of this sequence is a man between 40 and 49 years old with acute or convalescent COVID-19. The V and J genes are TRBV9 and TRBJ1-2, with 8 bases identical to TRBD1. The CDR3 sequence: CASSPGGFYGYTF. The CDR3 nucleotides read TGTGCCAGCAGCCCAGGGGGCTTTTATGGCTACACCTTC.